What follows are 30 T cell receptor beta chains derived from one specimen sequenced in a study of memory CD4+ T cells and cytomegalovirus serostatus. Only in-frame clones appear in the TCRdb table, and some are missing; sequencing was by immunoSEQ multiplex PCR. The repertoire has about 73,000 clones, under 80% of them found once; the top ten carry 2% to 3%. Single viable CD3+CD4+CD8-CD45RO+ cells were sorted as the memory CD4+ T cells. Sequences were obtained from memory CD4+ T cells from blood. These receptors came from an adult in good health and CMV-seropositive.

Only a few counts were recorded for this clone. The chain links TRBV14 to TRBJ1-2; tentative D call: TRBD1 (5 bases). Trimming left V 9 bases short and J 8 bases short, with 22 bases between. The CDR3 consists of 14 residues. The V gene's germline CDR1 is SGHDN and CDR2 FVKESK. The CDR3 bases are TGTGCCAGTGGGCCCCAGGGTGGCCTCTTAGGCTACACCTTC. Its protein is CASGPQGGLLGYTF.

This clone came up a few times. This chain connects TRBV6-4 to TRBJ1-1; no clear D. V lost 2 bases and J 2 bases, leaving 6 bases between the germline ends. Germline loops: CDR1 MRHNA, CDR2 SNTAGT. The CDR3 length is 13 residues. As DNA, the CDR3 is TGTGCCAGCAGTGACGGCGGTAACACTGAAGCTTTCTTT. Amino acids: CASSDGGNTEAFF.

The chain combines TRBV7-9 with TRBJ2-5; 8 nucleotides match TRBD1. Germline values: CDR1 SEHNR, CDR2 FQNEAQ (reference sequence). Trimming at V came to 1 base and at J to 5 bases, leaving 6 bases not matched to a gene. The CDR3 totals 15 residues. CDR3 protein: CASSLVTGAGETQYF. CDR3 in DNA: TGTGCCAGCAGCTTAGTGACAGGGGCGGGGGAGACCCAGTACTTC.

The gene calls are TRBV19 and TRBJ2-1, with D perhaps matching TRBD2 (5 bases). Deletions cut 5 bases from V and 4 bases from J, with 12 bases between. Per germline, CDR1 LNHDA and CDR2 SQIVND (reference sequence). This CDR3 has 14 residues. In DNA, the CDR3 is TGTGCCAGTAGTCCCAACCGAGGGTACAATGAGCAGTTCTTC. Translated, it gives CASSPNRGYNEQFF.

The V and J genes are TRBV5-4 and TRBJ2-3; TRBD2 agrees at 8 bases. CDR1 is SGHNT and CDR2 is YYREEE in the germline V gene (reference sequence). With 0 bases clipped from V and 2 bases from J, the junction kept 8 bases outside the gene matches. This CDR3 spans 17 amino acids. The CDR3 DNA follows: TGTGCCAGCAGCTTGGGGGGTCTAGCGGGCCACACAGATACGCAGTATTTT. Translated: CASSLGGLAGHTDTQYF.

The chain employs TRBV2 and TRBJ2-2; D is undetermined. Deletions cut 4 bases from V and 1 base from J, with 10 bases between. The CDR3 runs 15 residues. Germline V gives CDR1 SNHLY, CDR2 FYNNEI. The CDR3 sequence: CASSGRSGNTGELFF. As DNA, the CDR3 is TGTGCCAGCAGTGGTCGGTCCGGGAACACCGGGGAGCTGTTTTTT.

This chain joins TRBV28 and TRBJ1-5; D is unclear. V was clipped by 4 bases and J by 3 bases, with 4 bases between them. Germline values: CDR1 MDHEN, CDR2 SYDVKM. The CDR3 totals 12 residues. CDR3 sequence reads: CASSSINQPQHF. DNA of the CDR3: TGTGCCAGCAGTTCTATCAATCAGCCCCAGCATTTT.

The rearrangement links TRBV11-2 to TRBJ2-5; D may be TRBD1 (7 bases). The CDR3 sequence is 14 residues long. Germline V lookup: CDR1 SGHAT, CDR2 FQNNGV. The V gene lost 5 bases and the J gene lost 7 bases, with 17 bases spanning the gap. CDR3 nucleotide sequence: TGTGCCAGCAGCCCCGGAGGGGGCGAAGGGACCCAGTACTTC. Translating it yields CASSPGGGEGTQYF.

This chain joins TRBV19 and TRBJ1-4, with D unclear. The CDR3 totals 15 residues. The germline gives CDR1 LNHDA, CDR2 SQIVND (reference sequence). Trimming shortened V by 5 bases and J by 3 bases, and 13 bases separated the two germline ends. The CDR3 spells CASSDRTRANEKLFF. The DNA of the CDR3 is TGTGCCAGTAGTGACCGCACCCGGGCTAATGAAAAACTGTTTTTT.

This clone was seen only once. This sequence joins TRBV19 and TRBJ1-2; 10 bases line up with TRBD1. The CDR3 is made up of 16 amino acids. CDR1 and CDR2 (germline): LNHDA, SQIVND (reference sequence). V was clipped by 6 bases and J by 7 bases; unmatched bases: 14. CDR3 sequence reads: CASSPGTGVLRSGYTF. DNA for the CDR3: TGTGCCAGTAGCCCTGGGACAGGGGTGTTGAGAAGTGGCTACACCTTC. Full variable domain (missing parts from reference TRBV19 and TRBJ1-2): DGGITQSPKYLFRKEGQNVTLSCEQNLNHDAMYWYRQDPGQGLRLIYYSQIVNDFQKGDIAEGYSVSREKKESFPLTVTSAQKNPTAFYLCASSPGTGVLRSGYTFGSGTRLTVV.

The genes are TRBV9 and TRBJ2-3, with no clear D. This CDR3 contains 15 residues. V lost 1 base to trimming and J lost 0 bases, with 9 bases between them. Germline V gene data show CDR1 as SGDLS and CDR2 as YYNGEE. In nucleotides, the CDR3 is TGTGCCAGCAGCGTACGGGTTAGTAGCACAGATACGCAGTATTTT. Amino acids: CASSVRVSSTDTQYF.

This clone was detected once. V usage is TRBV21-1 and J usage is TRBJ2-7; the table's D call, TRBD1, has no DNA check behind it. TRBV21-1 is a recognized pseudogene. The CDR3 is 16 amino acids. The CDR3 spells CASSKTPQGGTYEQYV. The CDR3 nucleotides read TGTGCCAGCAGCAAAACCCCACAGGGCGGAACCTACGAGCAGTACGTC.

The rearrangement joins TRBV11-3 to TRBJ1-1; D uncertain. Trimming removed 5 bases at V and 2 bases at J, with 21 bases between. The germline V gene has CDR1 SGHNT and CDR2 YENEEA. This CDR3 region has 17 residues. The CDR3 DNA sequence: TGTGCCAGCAGCCCTAAAAGGGTAAAACAGAGAAACACTGAAGCTTTCTTT. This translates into CASSPKRVKQRNTEAFF.

CDR3 in amino acids: CASSGRLAGDQTDTQYF. The CDR3 DNA reads as TGTGCCAGCAGCGGACGACTAGCGGGAGATCAGACAGATACGCAGTATTTT. This chain joins TRBV11-3 and TRBJ2-3, with 12 bases that match TRBD2. CDR1 and CDR2 (germline): SGHNT, YENEEA. CDR3 length: 17 amino acids. Losses at the gene ends were 5 bases for V and 3 bases for J; bases not matched to a gene: 9. Full variable domain (remainder filled in from reference TRBV11-3 and TRBJ2-3): EAGVVQSPRYKIIEKKQPVAFWCNPISGHNTLYWYLQNLGQGPELLIRYENEEAVDDSQLPKDRFSAERLKGVDSTLKIQPAELGDSAVYLCASSGRLAGDQTDTQYFGPGTRLTVL.

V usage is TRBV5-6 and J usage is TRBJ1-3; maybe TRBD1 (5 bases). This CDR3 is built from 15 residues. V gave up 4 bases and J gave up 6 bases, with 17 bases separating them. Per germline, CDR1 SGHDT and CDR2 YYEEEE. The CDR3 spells CASSPNPGQVNTIYF. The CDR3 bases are TGTGCCAGCAGCCCCAACCCGGGGCAGGTAAACACCATATATTTT.

CDR3 in DNA: TGCGCCAGCAGCTTGGGGATGAGGAGTGAGCAGTTCTTC. Protein sequence: CASSLGMRSEQFF. J is TRBJ2-1 and V is TRBV5-1, with unresolved D. The CDR3 sequence is 13 residues long. V dropped 0 bases and J dropped 9 bases, with 10 bases sitting between them. Per germline, CDR1 SGHRS and CDR2 YFSETQ.

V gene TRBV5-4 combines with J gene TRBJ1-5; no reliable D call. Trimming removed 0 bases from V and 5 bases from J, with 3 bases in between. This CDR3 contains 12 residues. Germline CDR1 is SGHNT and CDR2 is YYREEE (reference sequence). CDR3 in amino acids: CASSLDDQPQHF. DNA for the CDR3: TGTGCCAGCAGCTTGGACGATCAGCCCCAGCATTTT.

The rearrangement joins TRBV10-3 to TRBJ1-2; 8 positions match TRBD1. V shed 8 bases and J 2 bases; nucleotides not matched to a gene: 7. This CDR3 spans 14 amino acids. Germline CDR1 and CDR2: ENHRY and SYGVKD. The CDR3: CAIFAQGANYGYTF. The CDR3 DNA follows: TGTGCCATCTTCGCGCAGGGGGCAAACTATGGCTACACCTTC.

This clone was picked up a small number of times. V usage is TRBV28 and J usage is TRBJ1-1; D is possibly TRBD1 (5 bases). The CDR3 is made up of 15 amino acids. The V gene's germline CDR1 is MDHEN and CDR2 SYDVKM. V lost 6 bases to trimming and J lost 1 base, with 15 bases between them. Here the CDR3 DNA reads TGTGCCAGCAGACGCCGCGAAGGGACGAACACTGAAGCTTTCTTT. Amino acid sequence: CASRRREGTNTEAFF.

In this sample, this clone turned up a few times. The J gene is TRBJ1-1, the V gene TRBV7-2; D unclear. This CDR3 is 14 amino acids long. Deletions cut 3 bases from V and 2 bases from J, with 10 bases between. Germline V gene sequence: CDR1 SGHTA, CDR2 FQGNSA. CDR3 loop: CASSLSGPNTEAFF. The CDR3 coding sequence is TGTGCCAGCAGCTTGTCGGGTCCCAACACTGAAGCTTTCTTT.

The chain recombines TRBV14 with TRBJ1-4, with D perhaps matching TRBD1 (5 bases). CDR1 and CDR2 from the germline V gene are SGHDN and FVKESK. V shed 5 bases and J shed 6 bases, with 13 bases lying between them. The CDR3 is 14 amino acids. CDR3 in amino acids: CASSLGLGDEKLFF. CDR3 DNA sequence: TGTGCCAGCAGCTTGGGACTAGGGGATGAAAAACTGTTTTTT.

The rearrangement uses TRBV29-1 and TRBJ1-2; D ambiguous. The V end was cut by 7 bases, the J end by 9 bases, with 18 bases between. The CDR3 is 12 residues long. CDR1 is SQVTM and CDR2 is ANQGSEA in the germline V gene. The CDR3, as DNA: TGCAGCGCCCCCGGCGGTTCTAATCGCTACACCTTC. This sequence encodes CSAPGGSNRYTF.

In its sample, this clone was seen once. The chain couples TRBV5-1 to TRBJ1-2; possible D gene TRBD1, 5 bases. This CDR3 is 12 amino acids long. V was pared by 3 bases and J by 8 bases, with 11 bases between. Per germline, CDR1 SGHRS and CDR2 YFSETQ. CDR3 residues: CASSYQGDGYTF. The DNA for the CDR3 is TGCGCCAGCAGCTACCAGGGAGACGGCTACACCTTC.

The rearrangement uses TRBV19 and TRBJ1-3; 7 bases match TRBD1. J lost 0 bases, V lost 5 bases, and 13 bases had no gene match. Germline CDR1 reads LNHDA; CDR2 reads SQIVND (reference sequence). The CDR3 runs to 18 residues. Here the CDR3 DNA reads TGTGCCAGTAGTCCCGGGACAGCGGACTTTTTCTCTGGAAACACCATATATTTT. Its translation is CASSPGTADFFSGNTIYF.

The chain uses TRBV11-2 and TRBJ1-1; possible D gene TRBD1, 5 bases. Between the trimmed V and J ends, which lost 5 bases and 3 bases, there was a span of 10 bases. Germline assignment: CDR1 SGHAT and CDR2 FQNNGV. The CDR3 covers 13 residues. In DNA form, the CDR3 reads TGTGCCAGCAGCGCAGGGACCTACACTGAAGCTTTCTTT. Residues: CASSAGTYTEAFF. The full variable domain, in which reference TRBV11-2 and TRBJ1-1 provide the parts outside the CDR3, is EAGVAQSPRYKIIEKRQSVAFWCNPISGHATLYWYQQILGQGPKLLIQFQNNGVVDDSQLPKDRFSAERLKGVDSTLKIQPAKLEDSAVYLCASSAGTYTEAFFGQGTRLTVV.

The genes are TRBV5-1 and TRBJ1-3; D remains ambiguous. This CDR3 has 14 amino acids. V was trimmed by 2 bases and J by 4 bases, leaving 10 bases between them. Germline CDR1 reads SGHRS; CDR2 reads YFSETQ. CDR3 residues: CASSFGSPGNTIYF. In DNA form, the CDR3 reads TGCGCCAGCAGCTTTGGCAGTCCAGGAAACACCATATATTTT.

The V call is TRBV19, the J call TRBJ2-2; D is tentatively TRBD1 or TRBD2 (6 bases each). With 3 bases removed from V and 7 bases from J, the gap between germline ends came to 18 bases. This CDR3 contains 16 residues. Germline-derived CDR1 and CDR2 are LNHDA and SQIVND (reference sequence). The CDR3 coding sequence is TGTGCCAGTAGTATTGCGGCAGGGGAGGCGAACGGGGAGCTGTTTTTT. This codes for CASSIAAGEANGELFF.

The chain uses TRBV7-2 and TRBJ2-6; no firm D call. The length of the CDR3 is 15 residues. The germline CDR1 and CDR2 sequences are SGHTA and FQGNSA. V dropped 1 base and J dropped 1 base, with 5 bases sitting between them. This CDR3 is CASSLETSGANVLTF. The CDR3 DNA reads TGTGCCAGCAGCTTAGAGACTTCTGGGGCCAACGTCCTGACTTTC.

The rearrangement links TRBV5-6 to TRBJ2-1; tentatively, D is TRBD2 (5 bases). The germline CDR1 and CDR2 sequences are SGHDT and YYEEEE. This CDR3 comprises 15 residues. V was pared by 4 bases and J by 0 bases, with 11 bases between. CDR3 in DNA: TGTGCCAGCAGCCCAGCGGTGAGCTCCTACAATGAGCAGTTCTTC. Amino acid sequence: CASSPAVSSYNEQFF.

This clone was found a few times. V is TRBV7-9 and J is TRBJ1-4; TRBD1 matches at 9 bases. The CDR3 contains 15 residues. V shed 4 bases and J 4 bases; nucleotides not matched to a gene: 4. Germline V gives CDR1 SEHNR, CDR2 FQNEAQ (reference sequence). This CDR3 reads CASSWGTGSNEKLFF. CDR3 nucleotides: TGTGCCAGCAGCTGGGGGACAGGGAGTAATGAAAAACTGTTTTTT.